This entry describes one T cell receptor (beta chain). The data are from a study of control samples from healthy donors and cancer patients. The germline gives CDR1 MNHEY, CDR2 SVGAGI. The CDR3 loop spans 14 amino acids. V shed 6 bases, J shed 5 bases, and the junction held 5 bases outside the gene matches. Sequencing was performed with immunoSEQ multiplex PCR; in TCRdb, only in-frame clones are kept and a portion is missing. Of about 120,000 clones listed, approximately 94% are singletons. The clonotype originates from a man aged 50 to 60 with head and neck cancer. V gene TRBV6-5 combines with J gene TRBJ1-5; TRBD1 aligns across 9 bases. The sequenced sample consisted of PBMCs. For the CDR3, the DNA is TGTGCCAGCAGACCCGGACAGGGGTATCAGCCCCAGCATTTT. Amino acid sequence: CASRPGQGYQPQHF.